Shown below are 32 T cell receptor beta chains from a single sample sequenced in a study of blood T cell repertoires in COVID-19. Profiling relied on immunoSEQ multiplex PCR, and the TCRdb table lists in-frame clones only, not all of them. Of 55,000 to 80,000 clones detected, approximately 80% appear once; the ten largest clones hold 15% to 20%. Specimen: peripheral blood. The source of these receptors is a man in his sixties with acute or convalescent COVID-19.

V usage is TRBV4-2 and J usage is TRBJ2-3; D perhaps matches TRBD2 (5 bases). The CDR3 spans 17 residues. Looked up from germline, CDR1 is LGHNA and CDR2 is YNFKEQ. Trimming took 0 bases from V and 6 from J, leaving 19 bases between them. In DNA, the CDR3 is TGTGCCAGCAGCCAAGATCTAGAGCGGATCTTAAGGGATACGCAGTATTTT. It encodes CASSQDLERILRDTQYF.

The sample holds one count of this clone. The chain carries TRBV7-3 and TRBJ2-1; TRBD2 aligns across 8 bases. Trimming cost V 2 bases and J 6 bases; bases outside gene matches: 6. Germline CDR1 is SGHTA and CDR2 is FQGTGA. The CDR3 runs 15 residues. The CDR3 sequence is CASSLFAGGFNEQFF. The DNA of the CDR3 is TGTGCCAGCAGCTTATTCGCGGGAGGTTTCAATGAGCAGTTCTTC. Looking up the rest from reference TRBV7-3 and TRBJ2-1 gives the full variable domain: GAGVSQTPSNKVTEKGKYVELRCDPISGHTALYWYRQSLGQGPEFLIYFQGTGAADDSGLPNDRFFAVRPEGSVSTLKIQRTERGDSAVYLCASSLFAGGFNEQFFGPGTRLTVL.

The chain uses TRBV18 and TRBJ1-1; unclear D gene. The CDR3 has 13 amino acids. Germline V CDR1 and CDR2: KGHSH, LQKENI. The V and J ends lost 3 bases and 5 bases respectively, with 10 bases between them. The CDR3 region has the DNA TGTGCCAGCTCACCTGACACCTCAACTGAAGCTTTCTTT. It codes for CASSPDTSTEAFF.

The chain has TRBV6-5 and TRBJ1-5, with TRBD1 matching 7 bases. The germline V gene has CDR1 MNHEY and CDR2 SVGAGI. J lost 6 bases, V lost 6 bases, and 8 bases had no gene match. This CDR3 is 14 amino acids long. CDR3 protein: CASSFDRDGQPQHF. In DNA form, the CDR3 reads TGTGCCAGCAGCTTTGACAGGGATGGTCAGCCCCAGCATTTT.

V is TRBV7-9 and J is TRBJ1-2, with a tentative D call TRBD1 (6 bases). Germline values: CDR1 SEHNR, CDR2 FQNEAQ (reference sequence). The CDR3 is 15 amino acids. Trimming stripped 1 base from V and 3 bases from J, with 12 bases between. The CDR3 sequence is CASSLGTALYYGYTF. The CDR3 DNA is TGTGCCAGCAGCTTAGGGACAGCCCTTTACTATGGCTACACCTTC.

The CDR3 loop reads CASSYTTNTEAFF. The CDR3 DNA is TGTGCCAGCAGCTACACCACGAACACTGAAGCTTTCTTT. This chain uses TRBV11-2 with TRBJ1-1, with unresolved D. With 4 bases removed from V and 1 base from J, the gap between germline ends came to 7 bases. This CDR3 spans 13 amino acids. CDR1 and CDR2 from the germline V gene are SGHAT and FQNNGV.

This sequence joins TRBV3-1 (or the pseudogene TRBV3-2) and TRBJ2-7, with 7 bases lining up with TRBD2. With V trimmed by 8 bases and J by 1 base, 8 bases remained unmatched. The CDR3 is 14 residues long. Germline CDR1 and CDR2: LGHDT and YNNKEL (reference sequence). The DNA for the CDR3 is TGTGCCAGCCGAAGGAGCGGGAATTCCTACGAGCAGTACTTC. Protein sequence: CASRRSGNSYEQYF.

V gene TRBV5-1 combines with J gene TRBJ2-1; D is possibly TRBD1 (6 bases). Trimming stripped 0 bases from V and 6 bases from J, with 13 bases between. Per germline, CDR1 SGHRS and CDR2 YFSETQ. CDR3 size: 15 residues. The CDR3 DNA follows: TGCGCCAGCAGCTTGGTACAGGGAAGCGGCAATGAGCAGTTCTTC. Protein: CASSLVQGSGNEQFF.

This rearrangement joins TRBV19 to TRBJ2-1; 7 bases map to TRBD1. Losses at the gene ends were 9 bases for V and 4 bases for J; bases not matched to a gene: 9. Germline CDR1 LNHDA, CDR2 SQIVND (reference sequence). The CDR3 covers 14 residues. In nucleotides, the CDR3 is TGTGCCAGCGCCGACAGGGCCGGTTACAATGAGCAGTTCTTC. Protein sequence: CASADRAGYNEQFF.

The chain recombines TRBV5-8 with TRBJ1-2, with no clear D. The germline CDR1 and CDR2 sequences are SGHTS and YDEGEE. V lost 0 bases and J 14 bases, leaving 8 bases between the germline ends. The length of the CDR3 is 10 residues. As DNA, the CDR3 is TGTGCCAGCAGCTTGGGTCCTAGGACCTTC. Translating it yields CASSLGPRTF.

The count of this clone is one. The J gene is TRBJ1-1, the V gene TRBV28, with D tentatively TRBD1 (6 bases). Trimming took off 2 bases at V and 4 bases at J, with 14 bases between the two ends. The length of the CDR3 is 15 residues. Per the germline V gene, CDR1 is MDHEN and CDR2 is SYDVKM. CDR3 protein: CASSLRQGRFTEAFF. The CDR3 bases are TGTGCCAGCAGTTTACGGCAGGGGAGATTCACTGAAGCTTTCTTT.

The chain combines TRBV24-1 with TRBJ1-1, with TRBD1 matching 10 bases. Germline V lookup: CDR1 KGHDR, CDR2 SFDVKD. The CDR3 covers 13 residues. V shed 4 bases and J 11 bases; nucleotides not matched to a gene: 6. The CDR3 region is CATSDSGTGDAFF. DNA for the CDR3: TGTGCCACCAGTGACTCCGGGACAGGGGATGCTTTCTTT.

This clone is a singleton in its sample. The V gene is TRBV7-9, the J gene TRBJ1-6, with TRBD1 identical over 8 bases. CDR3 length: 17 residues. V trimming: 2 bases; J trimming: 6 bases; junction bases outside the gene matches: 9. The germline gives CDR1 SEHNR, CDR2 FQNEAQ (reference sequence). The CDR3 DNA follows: TGTGCCAGCAGCTTACAGGCGACAGGGGTGGCTAATTCACCCCTCCACTTT. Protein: CASSLQATGVANSPLHF.

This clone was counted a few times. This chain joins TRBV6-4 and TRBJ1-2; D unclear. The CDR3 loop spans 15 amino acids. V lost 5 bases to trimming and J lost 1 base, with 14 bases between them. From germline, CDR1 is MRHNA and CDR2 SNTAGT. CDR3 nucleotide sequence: TGTGCCAGCAGTCCCGACTCCGGAGGTAACTATGGCTACACCTTC. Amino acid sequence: CASSPDSGGNYGYTF.

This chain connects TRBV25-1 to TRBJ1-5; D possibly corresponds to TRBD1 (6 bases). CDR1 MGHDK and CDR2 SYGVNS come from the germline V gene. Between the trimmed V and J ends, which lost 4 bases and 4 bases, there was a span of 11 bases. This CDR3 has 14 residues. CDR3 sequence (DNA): TGTGCCAGCAGTGTCACCGGACAGAATCAGCCCCAGCATTTT. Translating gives CASSVTGQNQPQHF.

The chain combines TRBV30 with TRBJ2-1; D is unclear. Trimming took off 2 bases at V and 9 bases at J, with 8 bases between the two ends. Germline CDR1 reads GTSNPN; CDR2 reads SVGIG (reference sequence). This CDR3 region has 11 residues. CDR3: CAWSLRGEQFF. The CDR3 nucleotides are TGTGCCTGGAGTTTACGCGGTGAGCAGTTCTTC. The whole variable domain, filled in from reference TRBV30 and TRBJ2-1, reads SQTIHQWPATLVQPVGSPLSLECTVEGTSNPNLYWYRQAAGRGLQLLFYSVGIGQISSEVPQNLSASRPQDRQFILSSKKLLLSDSGFYLCAWSLRGEQFFGPGTRLTVL.

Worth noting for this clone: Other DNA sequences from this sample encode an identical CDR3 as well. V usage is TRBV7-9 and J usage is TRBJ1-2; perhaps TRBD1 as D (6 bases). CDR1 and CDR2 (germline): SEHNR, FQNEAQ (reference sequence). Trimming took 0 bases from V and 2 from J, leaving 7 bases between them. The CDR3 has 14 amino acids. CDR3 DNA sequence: TGTGCCAGCAGCTTAGCAGGGACAAACTATGGCTACACCTTC. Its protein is CASSLAGTNYGYTF.

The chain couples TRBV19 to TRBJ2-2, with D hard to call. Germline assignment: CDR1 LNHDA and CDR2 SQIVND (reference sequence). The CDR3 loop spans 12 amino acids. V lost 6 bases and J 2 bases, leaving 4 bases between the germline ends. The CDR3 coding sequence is TGTGCCAGTAGCCTTAACACCGGGGAGCTGTTTTTT. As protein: CASSLNTGELFF. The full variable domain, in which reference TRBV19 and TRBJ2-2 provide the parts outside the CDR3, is DGGITQSPKYLFRKEGQNVTLSCEQNLNHDAMYWYRQDPGQGLRLIYYSQIVNDFQKGDIAEGYSVSREKKESFPLTVTSAQKNPTAFYLCASSLNTGELFFGEGSRLTVL.

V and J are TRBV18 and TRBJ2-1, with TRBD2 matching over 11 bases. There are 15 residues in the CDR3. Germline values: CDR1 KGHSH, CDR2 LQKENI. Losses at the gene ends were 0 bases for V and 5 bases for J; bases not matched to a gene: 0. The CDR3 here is CASSPPGLADNEQFF. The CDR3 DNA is TGTGCCAGCTCACCACCGGGACTAGCGGACAATGAGCAGTTCTTC. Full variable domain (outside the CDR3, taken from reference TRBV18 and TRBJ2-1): NAGVMQNPRHLVRRRGQEARLRCSPMKGHSHVYWYRQLPEEGLKFMVYLQKENIIDESGMPKERFSAEFPKEGPSILRIQQVVRGDSAAYFCASSPPGLADNEQFFGPGTRLTVL.

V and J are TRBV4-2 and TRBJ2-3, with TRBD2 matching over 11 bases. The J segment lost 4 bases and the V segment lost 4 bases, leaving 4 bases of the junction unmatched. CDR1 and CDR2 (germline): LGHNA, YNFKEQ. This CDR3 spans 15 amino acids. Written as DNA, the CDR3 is TGTGCCAGCAGCCGGGAACTAGCGGGAGCAGATACGCAGTATTTT. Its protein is CASSRELAGADTQYF.

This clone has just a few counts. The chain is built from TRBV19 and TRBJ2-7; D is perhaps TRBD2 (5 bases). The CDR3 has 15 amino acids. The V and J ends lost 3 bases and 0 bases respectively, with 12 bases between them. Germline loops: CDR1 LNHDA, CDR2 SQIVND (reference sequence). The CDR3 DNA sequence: TGTGCCAGTAGTATTGACGGGGTCAGCTCCTACGAGCAGTACTTC. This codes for CASSIDGVSSYEQYF.

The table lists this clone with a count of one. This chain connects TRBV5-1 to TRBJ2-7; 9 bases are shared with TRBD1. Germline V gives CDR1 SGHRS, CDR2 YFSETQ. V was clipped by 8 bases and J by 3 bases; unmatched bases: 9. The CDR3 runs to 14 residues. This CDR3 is CASAPGQGLYEQYF. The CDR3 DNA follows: TGCGCCAGTGCACCGGGACAGGGCCTCTACGAGCAGTACTTC. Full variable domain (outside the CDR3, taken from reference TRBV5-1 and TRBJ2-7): KAGVTQTPRYLIKTRGQQVTLSCSPISGHRSVSWYQQTPGQGLQFLFEYFSETQRNKGNFPGRFSGRQFSNSRSEMNVSTLELGDSALYLCASAPGQGLYEQYFGPGTRLTVT.

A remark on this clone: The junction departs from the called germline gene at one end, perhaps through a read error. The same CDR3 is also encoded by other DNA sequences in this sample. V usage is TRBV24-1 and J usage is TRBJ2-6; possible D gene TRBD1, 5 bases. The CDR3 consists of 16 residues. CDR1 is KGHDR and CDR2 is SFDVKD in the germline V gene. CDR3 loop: CATSDYESSGANVLTF. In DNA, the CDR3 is TGTGCCACCAGTGATTATGAGAGCTCTGGGGCTAACGTCCTGACTTTC.

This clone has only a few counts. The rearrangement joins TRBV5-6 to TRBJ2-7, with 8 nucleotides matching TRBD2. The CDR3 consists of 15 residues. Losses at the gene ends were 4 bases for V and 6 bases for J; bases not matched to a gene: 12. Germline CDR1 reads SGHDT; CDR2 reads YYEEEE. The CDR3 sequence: CASSLKLAGGGEQYF. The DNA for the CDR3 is TGTGCCAGCAGCCTCAAACTGGCGGGGGGCGGCGAGCAGTACTTC.

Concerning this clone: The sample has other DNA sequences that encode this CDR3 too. As DNA, the CDR3 is TGTGCCAGCAGCTTGGGGCCCCAAGAGACCCAGTACTTC. Translated: CASSLGPQETQYF. The genes are TRBV7-3 and TRBJ2-5, with D maybe TRBD1 (5 bases). The CDR3 has 13 amino acids. Germline V gene data show CDR1 as SGHTA and CDR2 as FQGTGA. Trimming took off 3 bases at V and 1 base at J, with 6 bases between the two ends. Filled out from reference TRBV7-3 and TRBJ2-5, the complete variable domain reads GAGVSQTPSNKVTEKGKYVELRCDPISGHTALYWYRQSLGQGPEFLIYFQGTGAADDSGLPNDRFFAVRPEGSVSTLKIQRTERGDSAVYLCASSLGPQETQYFGPGTRLLVL.

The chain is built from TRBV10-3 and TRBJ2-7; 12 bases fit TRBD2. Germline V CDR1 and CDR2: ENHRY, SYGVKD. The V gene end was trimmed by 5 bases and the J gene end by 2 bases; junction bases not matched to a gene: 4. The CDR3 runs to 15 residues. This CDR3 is CAISPSGRAAYEQYF. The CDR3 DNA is TGTGCCATCAGTCCTAGCGGGAGGGCCGCCTACGAGCAGTACTTC.

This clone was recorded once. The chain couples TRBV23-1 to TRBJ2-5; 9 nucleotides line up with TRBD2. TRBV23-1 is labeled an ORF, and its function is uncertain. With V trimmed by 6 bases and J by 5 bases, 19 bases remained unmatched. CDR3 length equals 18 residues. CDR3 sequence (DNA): TGCGCCAGCAGCCAACCAACAGTCTTAGCGGGAGACAGGGAGACCCAGTACTTC. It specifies CASSQPTVLAGDRETQYF.

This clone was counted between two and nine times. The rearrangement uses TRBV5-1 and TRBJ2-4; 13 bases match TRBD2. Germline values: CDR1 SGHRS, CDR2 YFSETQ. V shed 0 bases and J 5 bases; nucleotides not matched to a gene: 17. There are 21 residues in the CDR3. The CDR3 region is CASSLAQTSGRALWEENIQYF. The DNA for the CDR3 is TGCGCCAGCAGCTTGGCCCAAACTAGCGGGAGGGCCTTGTGGGAAGAAAACATTCAGTACTTC. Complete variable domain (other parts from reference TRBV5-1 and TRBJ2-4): KAGVTQTPRYLIKTRGQQVTLSCSPISGHRSVSWYQQTPGQGLQFLFEYFSETQRNKGNFPGRFSGRQFSNSRSEMNVSTLELGDSALYLCASSLAQTSGRALWEENIQYFGAGTRLSVL.

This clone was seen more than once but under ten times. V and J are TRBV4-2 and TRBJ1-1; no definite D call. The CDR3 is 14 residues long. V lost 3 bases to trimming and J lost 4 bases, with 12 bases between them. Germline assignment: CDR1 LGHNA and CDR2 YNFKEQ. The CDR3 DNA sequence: TGTGCCAGCAGCCAGGGAGGGTCAACCACTGAAGCTTTCTTT. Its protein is CASSQGGSTTEAFF.

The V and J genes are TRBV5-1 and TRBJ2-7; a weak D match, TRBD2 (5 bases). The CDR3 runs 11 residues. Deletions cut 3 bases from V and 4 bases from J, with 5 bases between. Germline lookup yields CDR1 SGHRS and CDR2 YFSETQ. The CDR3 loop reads CASSSGYEQYF. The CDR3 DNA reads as TGCGCCAGCAGCTCGGGATACGAGCAGTACTTC.

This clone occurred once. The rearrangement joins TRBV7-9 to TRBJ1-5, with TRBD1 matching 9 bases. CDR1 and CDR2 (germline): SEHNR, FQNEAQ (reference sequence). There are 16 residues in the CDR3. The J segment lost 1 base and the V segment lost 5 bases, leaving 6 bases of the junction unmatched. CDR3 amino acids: CASSRWTGASNQPQHF. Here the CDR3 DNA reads TGTGCCAGCAGCCGTTGGACAGGGGCGAGCAATCAGCCCCAGCATTTT.

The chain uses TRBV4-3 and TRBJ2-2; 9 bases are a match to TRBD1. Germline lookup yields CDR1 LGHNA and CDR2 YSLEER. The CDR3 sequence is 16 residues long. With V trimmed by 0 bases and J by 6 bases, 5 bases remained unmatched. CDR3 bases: TGCGCCAGCAGCCAAGAAACAGGGGGCAAGTCCGGGGAGCTGTTTTTT. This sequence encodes CASSQETGGKSGELFF.